Each of the 10 T cell receptor beta chains below was sequenced from the same sample in a study of blood T cells in healthy people across ages. A second PCR, run for roughly 7 to 11 cycles, used a sample-barcoded 5' primer plus a J-beta primer mix. TCRdb re-derived calls from the 5' RACE reads in MiXCR, one entry per CDR3 protein. Found here are some 930,000 distinct CDR3 sequences, around 29% of them singletons; the top ten hold approximately 10%. Separately, the same data were catalogued under a study of T cells of mothers and their children.

Sequencing input: blood. The origin of the receptors is a middle-aged woman in good health.

Of note for this clonotype: A much larger clonotype is one base distant, so this may be a read error. This chain joins TRBV10-3 and TRBJ2-1; 9 nucleotides agree with TRBD2. Germline-derived CDR1 and CDR2 are ENHRY and SYGVKD. The CDR3 has 15 amino acids. V lost 0 bases to trimming and J lost 9 bases; unmatched junction nucleotides: 6. The CDR3 protein is CAISESSGGCGEQFF. CDR3 bases: TGTGCCATCAGTGAGTCTAGCGGGGGTTGTGGTGAGCAGTTCTTC.

As to this clonotype: A read error is possible here, since a much larger clone lies one base away. The conserved phenylalanine or tryptophan normally closing the CDR3 is absent here, so this likely arose from a read error. The rearrangement links TRBV15 to TRBJ2-7; 9 nucleotides agree with TRBD1. From germline, CDR1 is LNHNV and CDR2 YYDKDF (reference sequence). The CDR3 extends over 14 amino acids. With V trimmed by 4 bases and J by 3 bases, 4 bases remained unmatched. The CDR3 DNA sequence: TGTGCCACCAGCACGGGACAGGGTGGCTACGAGCAGTACTCC. Translated: CATSTGQGGYEQYS.

This clonotype was observed a handful of times. This chain links TRBV7-6 with TRBJ1-1, with D unclear. Trimming took 5 bases from V and 1 from J, leaving 11 bases between them. Germline V gives CDR1 SGHVS, CDR2 FNYEAQ. The CDR3 extends over 14 amino acids. Here the CDR3 reads CASSPGHQNTEAFF. CDR3 bases: TGTGCCAGCAGCCCCGGTCACCAGAACACTGAAGCTTTCTTT. Full variable domain (remainder filled in from reference TRBV7-6 and TRBJ1-1): GAGVSQSPRYKVTKRGQDVALRCDPISGHVSLYWYRQALGQGPEFLTYFNYEAQQDKSGLPNDRFSAERPEGSISTLTIQRTEQRDSAMYRCASSPGHQNTEAFFGQGTRLTVV.

This clonotype was found a few times. The chain joins TRBV28 to TRBJ1-4, with TRBD1 as a possible D gene (5 bases). Trimming took 3 bases from V and 8 from J, leaving 19 bases between them. The CDR3 extends over 16 amino acids. From germline, CDR1 is MDHEN and CDR2 SYDVKM. CDR3 DNA: TGTGCCAGCAGTTTCCGGGGGGACCCGAGGAGGGAAAAACTGTTTTTT. Its translation is CASSFRGDPRREKLFF.

This clonotype was counted only a few times. The chain recombines TRBV6-6 with TRBJ2-1; D might be TRBD1 or TRBD2, each matching 5 bases. This CDR3 has 15 amino acids. Trimming shortened V by 0 bases and J by 3 bases, and 9 bases separated the two germline ends. Germline V lookup: CDR1 MNHNY, CDR2 SVGAGI (reference sequence). CDR3 loop: CASSYSRGNYNEQFF. CDR3 in DNA: TGTGCCAGCAGTTACTCGAGGGGAAACTACAATGAGCAGTTCTTC.

The chain couples TRBV4-3 to TRBJ2-1; 11 bases are shared with TRBD2. The CDR3 sequence is 17 residues long. V was clipped by 4 bases and J by 3 bases; unmatched bases: 8. Germline values: CDR1 LGHNA, CDR2 YSLEER. Here the CDR3 DNA reads TGCGCCAGCAGCCGGAGTAGCGGGGGGGCTGGCTACAATGAGCAGTTCTTC. It specifies CASSRSSGGAGYNEQFF.

In this sample, this clonotype turned up a few times. This rearrangement joins TRBV6-2 or TRBV6-3 to TRBJ1-1, with no clear D. V lost 7 bases to trimming and J lost 2 bases, with 8 bases between them. Per germline, CDR1 MNHEY and CDR2 SVGEGT. The CDR3 is 12 residues long. The CDR3 nucleotides are TGTGCCAGCACCACTTCAAACACTGAAGCTTTCTTT. Translating it yields CASTTSNTEAFF.

The table lists this clonotype with a few counts. This rearrangement joins TRBV28 to TRBJ2-5; tentatively, D is TRBD1 (6 bases). Germline V gives CDR1 MDHEN, CDR2 SYDVKM. V was cut by 6 bases and J by 4 bases, with 15 bases left in between. The CDR3 loop spans 14 amino acids. The CDR3 DNA follows: TGTGCCAGCAGGGATATACAGGGTTCAGAGACCCAGTACTTC. Its translation is CASRDIQGSETQYF.

This clonotype was seen more than once but under ten times. This chain joins TRBV7-9 and TRBJ2-7; D gene ambiguous. Per germline, CDR1 SEHNR and CDR2 FQNEAQ (reference sequence). The CDR3 spans 13 residues. The V end lost 5 bases, the J end lost 6 bases, and 14 bases lay between the germline ends. The CDR3 region has the DNA TGTGCCAGCAGCCCCTCCCCCCCCCTCGAGCAGTACTTC. Translating it yields CASSPSPPLEQYF.

In the case of this clonotype: This could be a read error, since a much larger clone is one nucleotide away. The rearrangement uses TRBV11-2 and TRBJ2-7; D is uncertain. Germline CDR1 SGHAT, CDR2 FQNNGV. CDR3 length equals 12 residues. The CDR3 spells CASSTRSYERYF. DNA for the CDR3: TGTGCCAGCAGCACCCGATCCTACGAGCGGTACTTC.